This entry lists 14 T cell receptor beta chains sequenced from one sample in a study of cytomegalovirus exposure and HLA in healthy donors. Both 60 Vbeta primers and 13 Jbeta primers went into the PCR. Assay: immunoSEQ multiplex PCR; the TCRdb copy retains only in-frame clones and omits some. This table has 110,000 to 150,000 clones, around 86% appearing once. Sequenced material: PBMCs. Source of these receptors: a female donor in good health and CMV-seronegative.

The rearrangement joins TRBV27 to TRBJ1-5; D is undetermined. The CDR3 contains 14 residues. Germline values: CDR1 MNHEY, CDR2 SMNVEV (reference sequence). Between the trimmed V and J ends, which lost 2 bases and 4 bases, there was a span of 9 bases. The CDR3 DNA sequence: TGTGCCAGCAGTTTAAGAGGGCAAAATCAGCCCCAGCATTTT. Translation: CASSLRGQNQPQHF.

The rearrangement uses TRBV7-9 and TRBJ1-5; D gene uncertain. The germline gives CDR1 SEHNR, CDR2 FQNEAQ (reference sequence). There are 16 residues in the CDR3. Trimming left V 7 bases short and J 2 bases short, with 18 bases between. CDR3 nucleotide sequence: TGTGCCAGCACCCACGTGGAGGGAGAGGGCAATCAGCCCCAGCATTTT. This sequence encodes CASTHVEGEGNQPQHF.

This sequence joins TRBV13 and TRBJ2-7; 9 bases are shared with TRBD2. Germline values: CDR1 PRHDT, CDR2 FYEKMQ (reference sequence). This CDR3 spans 16 amino acids. Losses at the gene ends were 5 bases for V and 5 bases for J; bases not matched to a gene: 13. The CDR3 reads CASSLHGGRARNEQYF. CDR3 DNA sequence: TGTGCCAGCAGCCTGCATGGCGGGAGGGCCAGGAACGAGCAGTACTTC.

This clone was counted between two and nine times. The chain couples TRBV19 to TRBJ2-7, with TRBD1 matching over 8 bases. Germline V gives CDR1 LNHDA, CDR2 SQIVND (reference sequence). CDR3 length equals 15 residues. J lost 7 bases, V lost 1 base, and 9 bases had no gene match. Here the CDR3 reads CASSIVGTGPGEQYF. The CDR3 DNA follows: TGTGCCAGTAGTATAGTTGGGACAGGACCTGGGGAGCAGTACTTC.

The CDR3 nucleotides read TGTGCCAGCAGCCACCCCTCAGGGGGCGGGAGACGAGAGACCCAGTACTTC. Protein: CASSHPSGGGRRETQYF. The chain recombines TRBV5-4 with TRBJ2-5, with D perhaps matching TRBD1 (8 bases). V shed 4 bases and J shed 4 bases, with 23 bases lying between them. Looked up from germline, CDR1 is SGHNT and CDR2 is YYREEE (reference sequence). The CDR3 has 17 residues.

The chain joins TRBV10-3 to TRBJ1-1; D might be TRBD1 (6 bases). V shed 6 bases and J shed 1 base, with 9 bases lying between them. CDR1 is ENHRY, CDR2 SYGVKD, per germline. The CDR3 consists of 13 residues. CDR3 sequence: CAISPGQNTEAFF. The CDR3 DNA is TGTGCCATCAGCCCGGGACAGAACACTGAAGCTTTCTTT.

The J gene is TRBJ2-2, the V gene TRBV5-1; TRBD1 matches at 8 bases. This CDR3 is 15 amino acids long. Germline V gene data show CDR1 as SGHRS and CDR2 as YFSETQ. V gave up 4 bases and J gave up 0 bases; unmatched junction bases: 2. CDR3 DNA sequence: TGCGCCAGCAGCCCGGACAGGGCGAACACCGGGGAGCTGTTTTTT. Amino acid sequence: CASSPDRANTGELFF.

This rearrangement joins TRBV5-1 to TRBJ2-3, with D possibly being TRBD2 (6 bases). This CDR3 is built from 15 residues. CDR1 is SGHRS and CDR2 is YFSETQ in the germline V gene. V was clipped by 2 bases and J by 0 bases, with 10 bases between them. The CDR3 spells CASSLAGPSTDTQYF. The CDR3 DNA sequence: TGCGCCAGCAGCTTAGCGGGTCCTAGCACAGATACGCAGTATTTT.

This clone was observed a few times. The gene calls are TRBV7-8 and TRBJ1-1, with D uncertain. The germline CDR1 and CDR2 sequences are SGHVS and FQNEAQ. The V end lost 2 bases, the J end lost 4 bases, and 5 bases lay between the germline ends. This CDR3 is built from 12 residues. The CDR3 DNA sequence: TGTGCCAGCAGCTTACCGGGCACTGAAGCTTTCTTT. Residues: CASSLPGTEAFF.

This clone came up a few times. This CDR3 fails to terminate in the conserved phenylalanine or tryptophan, so it likely reflects a read error. This sequence joins TRBV4-1 and TRBJ1-4; maybe TRBD1 (6 bases). V was shortened by 1 base and J by 7 bases, with 7 bases between the two germline ends. Per the germline V gene, CDR1 is MGHRA and CDR2 is YSYEKL. CDR3 length: 13 amino acids. The CDR3 nucleotides read TGCGCCAGCAGCCAAGCAGGGGTTGAAAAACTGTTTGTT. As protein: CASSQAGVEKLFV.

V gene TRBV27 combines with J gene TRBJ2-7; D is possibly TRBD1 (5 bases). CDR3 length: 13 amino acids. V was trimmed by 0 bases and J by 6 bases, leaving 9 bases between them. Looked up from germline, CDR1 is MNHEY and CDR2 is SMNVEV (reference sequence). DNA of the CDR3: TGTGCCAGCAGTTTATCGCAGGGTATCGAGCAGTACTTC. This translates into CASSLSQGIEQYF.

V is TRBV4-2 and J is TRBJ2-7; 11 nucleotides align to TRBD1. Germline V gives CDR1 LGHNA, CDR2 YNFKEQ. CDR3 length equals 16 residues. With V trimmed by 3 bases and J by 1 base, 5 bases remained unmatched. The CDR3 nucleotides are TGTGCCAGCAGCCACAAAGGACAGGGGGCATCCTACGAGCAGTACTTC. Translating it yields CASSHKGQGASYEQYF.

The V gene is TRBV19, the J gene TRBJ2-7; 9 nucleotides align to TRBD1. Germline V CDR1 and CDR2: LNHDA, SQIVND (reference sequence). V dropped 10 bases and J dropped 1; count of bases not matched to a gene: 5. CDR3 size: 13 residues. CDR3 region: CATGQGRSYEQYF. In DNA form, the CDR3 reads TGTGCCACGGGACAGGGCCGGTCCTACGAGCAGTACTTC.

This sequence joins TRBV27 and TRBJ1-5; D remains unclear. CDR1 and CDR2 (germline): MNHEY, SMNVEV (reference sequence). This CDR3 spans 13 amino acids. The germline V and J ends were trimmed by 5 bases and 6 bases, with 11 bases remaining between them. The CDR3 sequence is CASSPYWSQPQHF. DNA for the CDR3: TGTGCCAGCAGTCCCTACTGGAGTCAGCCCCAGCATTTT.